This TCR beta chain was documented in a study of T cell responses to AZD1222 COVID-19 vaccine. Study-wide results and caveats: Spike regions recognized by vaccine-associated CD4 TCRs spanned the protein, led by 160-218 and 743-854. It should be noted that donors were predominantly white British and more often female, and clonal diversity was possibly underestimated. With two AZD1222 doses given, Spike-specific TCR breadth and depth both rose.

Comments on this clone: Antigen unknown.

Assay used: immunoSEQ multiplex PCR; TCRdb lists only in-frame clones, some missing. This sample has about 140,000 clones; around 94% occur once, and the top ten carry approximately 12%. This receptor was taken from an adult who had recovered from COVID-19. Sequenced here: peripheral blood, sampled after recovery from COVID-19.

CDR3 DNA: TGTGCCAGCAGTTTATCAGGGCCCAGGCCCGTAGAGACCCAGTACTTC. Residues: CASSLSGPRPVETQYF. This sequence joins TRBV27 and TRBJ2-5; D gene uncertain. V was clipped by 0 bases and J by 4 bases, with 15 bases between them. The CDR3 length is 16 residues. The V gene's germline CDR1 is MNHEY and CDR2 SMNVEV (reference sequence).